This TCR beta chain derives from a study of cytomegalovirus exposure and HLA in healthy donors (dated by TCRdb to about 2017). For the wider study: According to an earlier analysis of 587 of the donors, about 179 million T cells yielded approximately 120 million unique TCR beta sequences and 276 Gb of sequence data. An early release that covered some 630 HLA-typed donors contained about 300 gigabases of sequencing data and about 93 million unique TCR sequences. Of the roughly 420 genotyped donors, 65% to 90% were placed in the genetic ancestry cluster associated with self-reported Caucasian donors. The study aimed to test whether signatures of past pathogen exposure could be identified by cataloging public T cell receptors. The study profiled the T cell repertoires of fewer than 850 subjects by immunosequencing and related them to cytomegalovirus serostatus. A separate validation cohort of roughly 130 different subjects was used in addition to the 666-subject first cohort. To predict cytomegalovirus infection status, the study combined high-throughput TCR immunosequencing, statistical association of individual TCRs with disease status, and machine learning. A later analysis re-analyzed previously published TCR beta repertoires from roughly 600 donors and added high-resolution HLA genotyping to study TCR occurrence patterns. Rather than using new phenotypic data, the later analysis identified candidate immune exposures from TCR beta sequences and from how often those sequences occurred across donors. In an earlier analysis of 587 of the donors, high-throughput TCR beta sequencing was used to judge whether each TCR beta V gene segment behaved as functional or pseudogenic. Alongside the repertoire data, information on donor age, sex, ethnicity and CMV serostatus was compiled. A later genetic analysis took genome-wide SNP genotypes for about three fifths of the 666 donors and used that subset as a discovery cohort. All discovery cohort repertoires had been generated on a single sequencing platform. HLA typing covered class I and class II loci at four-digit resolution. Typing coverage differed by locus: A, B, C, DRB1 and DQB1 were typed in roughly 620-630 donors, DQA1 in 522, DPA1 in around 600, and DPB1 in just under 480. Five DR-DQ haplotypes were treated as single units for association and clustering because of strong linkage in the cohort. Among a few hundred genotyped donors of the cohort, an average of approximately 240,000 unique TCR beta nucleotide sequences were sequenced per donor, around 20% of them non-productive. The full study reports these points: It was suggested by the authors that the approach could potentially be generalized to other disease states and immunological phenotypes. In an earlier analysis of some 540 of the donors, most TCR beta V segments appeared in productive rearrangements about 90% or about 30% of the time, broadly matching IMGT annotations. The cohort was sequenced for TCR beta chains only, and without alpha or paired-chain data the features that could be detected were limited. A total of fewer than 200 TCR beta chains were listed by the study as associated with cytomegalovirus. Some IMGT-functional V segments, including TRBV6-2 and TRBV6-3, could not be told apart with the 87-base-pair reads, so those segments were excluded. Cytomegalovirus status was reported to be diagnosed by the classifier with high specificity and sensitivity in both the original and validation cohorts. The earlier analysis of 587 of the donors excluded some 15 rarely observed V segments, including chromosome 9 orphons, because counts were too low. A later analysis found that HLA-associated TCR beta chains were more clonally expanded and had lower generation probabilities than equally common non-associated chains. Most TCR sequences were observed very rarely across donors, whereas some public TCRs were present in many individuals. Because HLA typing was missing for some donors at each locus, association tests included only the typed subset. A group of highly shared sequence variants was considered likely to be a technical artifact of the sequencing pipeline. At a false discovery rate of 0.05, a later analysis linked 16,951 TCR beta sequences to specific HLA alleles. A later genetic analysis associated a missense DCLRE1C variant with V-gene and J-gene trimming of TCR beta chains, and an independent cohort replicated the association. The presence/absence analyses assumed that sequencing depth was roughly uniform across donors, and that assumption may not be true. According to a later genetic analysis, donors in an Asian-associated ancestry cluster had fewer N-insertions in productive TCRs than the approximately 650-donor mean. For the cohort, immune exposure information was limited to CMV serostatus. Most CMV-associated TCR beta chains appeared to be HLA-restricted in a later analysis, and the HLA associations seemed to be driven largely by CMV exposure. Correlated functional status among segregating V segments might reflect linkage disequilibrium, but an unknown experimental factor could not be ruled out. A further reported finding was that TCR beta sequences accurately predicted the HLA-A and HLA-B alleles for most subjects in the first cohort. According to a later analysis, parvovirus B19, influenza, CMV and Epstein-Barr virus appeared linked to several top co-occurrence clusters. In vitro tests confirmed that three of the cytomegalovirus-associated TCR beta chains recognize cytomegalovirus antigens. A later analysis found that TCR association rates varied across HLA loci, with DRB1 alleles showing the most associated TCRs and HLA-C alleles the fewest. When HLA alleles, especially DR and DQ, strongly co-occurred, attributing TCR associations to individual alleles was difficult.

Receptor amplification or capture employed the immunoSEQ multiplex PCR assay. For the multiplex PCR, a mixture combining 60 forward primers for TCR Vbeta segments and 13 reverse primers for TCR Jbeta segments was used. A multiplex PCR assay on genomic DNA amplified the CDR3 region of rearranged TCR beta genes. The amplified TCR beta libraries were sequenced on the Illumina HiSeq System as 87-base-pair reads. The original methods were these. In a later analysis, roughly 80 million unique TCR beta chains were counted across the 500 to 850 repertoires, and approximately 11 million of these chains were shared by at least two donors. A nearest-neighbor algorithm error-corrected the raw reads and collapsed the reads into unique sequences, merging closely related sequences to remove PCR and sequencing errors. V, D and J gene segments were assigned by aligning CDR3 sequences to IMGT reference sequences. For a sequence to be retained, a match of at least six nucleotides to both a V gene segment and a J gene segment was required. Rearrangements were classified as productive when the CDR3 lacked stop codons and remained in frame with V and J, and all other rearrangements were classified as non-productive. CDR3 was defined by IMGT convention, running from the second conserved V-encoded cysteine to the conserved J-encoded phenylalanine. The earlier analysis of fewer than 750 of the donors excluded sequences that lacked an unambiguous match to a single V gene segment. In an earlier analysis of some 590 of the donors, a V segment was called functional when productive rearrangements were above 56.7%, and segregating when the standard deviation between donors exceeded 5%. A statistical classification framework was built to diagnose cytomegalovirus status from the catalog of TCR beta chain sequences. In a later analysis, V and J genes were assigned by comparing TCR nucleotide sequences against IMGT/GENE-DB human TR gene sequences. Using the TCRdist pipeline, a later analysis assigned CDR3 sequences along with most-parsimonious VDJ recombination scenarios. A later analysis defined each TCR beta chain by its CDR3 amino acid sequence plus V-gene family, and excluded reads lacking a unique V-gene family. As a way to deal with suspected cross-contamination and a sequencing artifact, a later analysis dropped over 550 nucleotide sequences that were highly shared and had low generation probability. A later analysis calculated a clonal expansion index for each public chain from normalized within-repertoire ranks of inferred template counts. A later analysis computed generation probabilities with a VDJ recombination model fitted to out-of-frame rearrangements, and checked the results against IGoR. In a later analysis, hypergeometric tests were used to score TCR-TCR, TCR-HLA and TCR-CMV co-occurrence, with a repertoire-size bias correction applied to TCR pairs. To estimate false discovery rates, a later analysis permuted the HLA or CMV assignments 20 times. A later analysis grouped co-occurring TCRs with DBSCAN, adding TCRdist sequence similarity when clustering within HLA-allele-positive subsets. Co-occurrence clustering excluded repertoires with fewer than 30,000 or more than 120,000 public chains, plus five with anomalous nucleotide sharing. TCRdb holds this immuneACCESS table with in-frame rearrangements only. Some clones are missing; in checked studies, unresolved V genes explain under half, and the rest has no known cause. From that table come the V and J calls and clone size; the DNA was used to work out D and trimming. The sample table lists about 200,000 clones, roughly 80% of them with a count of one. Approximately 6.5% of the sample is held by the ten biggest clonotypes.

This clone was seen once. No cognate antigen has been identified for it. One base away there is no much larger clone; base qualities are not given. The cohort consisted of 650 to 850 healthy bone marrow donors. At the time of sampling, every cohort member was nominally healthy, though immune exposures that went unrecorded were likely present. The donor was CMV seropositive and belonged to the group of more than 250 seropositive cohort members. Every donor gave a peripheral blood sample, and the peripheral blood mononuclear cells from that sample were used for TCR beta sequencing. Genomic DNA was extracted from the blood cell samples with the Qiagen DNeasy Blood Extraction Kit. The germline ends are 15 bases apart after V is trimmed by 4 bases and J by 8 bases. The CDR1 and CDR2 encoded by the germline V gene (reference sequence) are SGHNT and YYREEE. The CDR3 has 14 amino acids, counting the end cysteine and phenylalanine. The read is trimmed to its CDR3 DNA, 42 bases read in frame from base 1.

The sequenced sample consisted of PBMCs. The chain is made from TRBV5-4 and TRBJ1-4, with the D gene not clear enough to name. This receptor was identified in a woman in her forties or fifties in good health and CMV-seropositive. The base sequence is TGTGCCAGCAGCCAACGCCCCGGGAGGGAAAAACTGTTTTTT. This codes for CASSQRPGREKLFF.